This T cell receptor beta chain was recorded in a study of blood T cells in healthy people across ages. Overall study findings and caveats: Significant beta diversity loss was already apparent by age approximately 38, declining roughly linearly.

As regards this clonotype: Its matching antigen is unknown.

With a J-beta primer mix and a sample-barcoded 5' primer, a second PCR ran roughly 6 to 11 cycles. Unique molecular identifiers of 12 random nucleotides labeled each cDNA. TCRdb re-called the 5' RACE reads with MiXCR, one entry per CDR3 protein. The sample has around 2 million distinct CDR3 sequences; 30% to 40% are singletons. This CDR3 is 16 amino acids long. Germline V lookup: CDR1 KGHSH, CDR2 LQKENI. The sequencing input was blood. The origin of this receptor is a human donor in good health. The J gene is TRBJ2-4, the V gene TRBV18, with D tentatively TRBD1 (6 bases). TRBJ2-7 matches the DNA end more closely, so the J call is doubtful. CDR3 amino acids: CASSPPNPWGQGEQYF. Here the CDR3 DNA reads TGTGCCAGCTCACCACCGAATCCCTGGGGGCAAGGCGAGCAGTACTTC.